This entry lists 31 T cell receptor beta chains sequenced from one sample in a study of T cell clonality in common variable immunodeficiency. The antigens of these receptors remain unknown. Profiling relied on immunoSEQ multiplex PCR, and the TCRdb table lists in-frame clones only, not all of them. Observed are over 30,000 clones, no singletons, with the top ten taking less than 30%. Whole-study findings and limits: Reportedly, TCR beta sequences from common variable immunodeficiency showed fewer deletions and N-nucleotide insertions.

What was sequenced was peripheral blood mononuclear cells. The receptors come from a human donor with common variable immunodeficiency.

Regarding this clone: The DNA ends 3 residues before the CDR3 does, and the rest of the CDR3 is filled in from the germline J gene. The V gene is TRBV7-2, the J gene TRBJ1-4; D is perhaps TRBD1 (6 bases). The V end lost 0 bases, the J end lost 7 bases, and 9 bases lay between the germline ends. CDR1 and CDR2 from the germline V gene are SGHTA and FQGNSA. The length of the CDR3 is 14 residues. Partial CDR3 DNA: TGTGCCAGCAGCTTAGCAGGGGGGGCTGAAAAA. Protein sequence: CASSLAGGAEK. The complete CDR3 protein is CASSLAGGAEKLFF.

This clone has only a few counts. The observed sequence ends 3 residues before the CDR3 terminus, with the missing tail filled in from the germline J gene. The chain links TRBV6-2 or TRBV6-3 to TRBJ2-2; possibly TRBD1 for D (6 bases). The V and J ends lost 0 bases and 7 bases respectively, with 12 bases between them. This CDR3 comprises 15 residues. CDR1 is MNHEY, CDR2 SVGEGT, per germline. CDR3 protein: CASSYSYRDNGELFF. The sequenced part of the CDR3 DNA is TGTGCCAGCAGTTACTCGTACAGGGATAACGGGGAG.

A word on this clone: Read sequence stops 3 residues before the CDR3 end, and the germline J gene provides the missing end. This chain connects TRBV19 to TRBJ1-2; unclear D gene. Looked up from germline, CDR1 is LNHDA and CDR2 is SQIVND (reference sequence). Between the trimmed V and J ends, which lost 1 base and 4 bases, there was a span of 7 bases. The CDR3 runs 13 residues. The CDR3 bases that were read are TGTGCCAGTAGTATAGGCGGAAGCTATGGC. Amino acids: CASSIGGSYG. The complete CDR3 reads CASSIGGSYGYTF.

Comment on this clone: The read halts 3 residues ahead of the CDR3 end, with the missing end drawn from the germline J gene. The chain joins TRBV18 to TRBJ1-1; D not resolved. Trimming cost V 0 bases and J 0 bases, with 8 bases left between them. The CDR3 runs to 15 residues. The germline CDR1 and CDR2 sequences are KGHSH and LQKENI. CDR3 sequence: CASSPPTRLNTEAFF. The part of the CDR3 DNA that was read is TGTGCCAGCTCACCACCAACTAGACTGAACACTGAA.

This clone was picked up many times. Read coverage stops 3 residues before the CDR3 terminus; the germline J gene supplies the remainder. The chain couples TRBV30 to TRBJ2-1; TRBD2 matches at 14 bases. The J segment lost 6 bases and the V segment lost 0 bases, leaving 7 bases of the junction unmatched. Per the germline V gene, CDR1 is GTSNPN and CDR2 is SVGIG (reference sequence). The CDR3 runs 17 residues. The part of the CDR3 DNA that was read is TGTGCCTGGAGTGTGGAATGGACTAGCGGGAGGCCCAATGAG. Amino acids: CAWSVEWTSGRPNE. The whole CDR3 region reads CAWSVEWTSGRPNEQFF.

This clone was observed many times. The sequenced fragment ends 3 residues before the CDR3 boundary, so the rest is inferred from the germline J gene. The V and J genes are TRBV18 and TRBJ2-2; D call uncertain. The CDR3 is 13 residues long. CDR1 and CDR2 from the germline V gene are KGHSH and LQKENI. Trimming took off 4 bases at V and 4 bases at J, with 7 bases between the two ends. Here the CDR3 reads CASSRGPTGELFF. The sequenced part of the CDR3 DNA is TGTGCCAGCTCACGTGGCCCCACCGGGGAG.

This clone was recorded many times. The CDR3 is cut off 3 residues early in the read; its end comes from the germline J gene. The chain uses TRBV7-9 and TRBJ2-3; 8 bases agree with TRBD2. The CDR3 runs 15 residues. Germline V lookup: CDR1 SEHNR, CDR2 FQNEAQ (reference sequence). With V trimmed by 5 bases and J by 0 bases, 4 bases remained unmatched. The sequenced part of the CDR3 DNA is TGTGCCAGCAGCCGTAGCGGGACTAGCACAGATACG. As protein: CASSRSGTSTDT. The full-length CDR3 reads as CASSRSGTSTDTQYF.

In this sample, this clone turned up a few times. Read sequence stops 3 residues before the CDR3 end, and the germline J gene provides the missing end. The genes are TRBV7-3 and TRBJ2-1; 13 nucleotides match TRBD2. Germline CDR1 is SGHTA and CDR2 is FQGTGA. The CDR3 is made up of 16 amino acids. Trimming took 5 bases from V and 8 from J; bases not matched to a gene: 9. The CDR3 bases that were read are TGTGCCAGCAGCCCATGGACTAGCGGGAGTTGGGATGAG. Its translation: CASSPWTSGSWDE. The whole CDR3 sequence reads CASSPWTSGSWDEQFF.

This clone was seen only a few times. The read is 3 residues too short to cover the CDR3 end, so that end is filled in from the germline J gene. This rearrangement joins TRBV7-9 to TRBJ2-7; D is undetermined. The CDR3 totals 12 residues. Trimming left V 5 bases short and J 2 bases short, with 7 bases between. Germline assignment: CDR1 SEHNR and CDR2 FQNEAQ (reference sequence). The CDR3 spells CASSPRTYEQYF. The DNA read from the CDR3 is TGTGCCAGCAGCCCCAGGACCTACGAG. The full variable domain, completed using reference TRBV7-9 and TRBJ2-7, is DTGVSQNPRHKITKRGQNVTFRCDPISEHNRLYWYRQTLGQGPEFLTYFQNEAQLEKSRLLSDRFSAERPKGSFSTLEIQRTEQGDSAMYLCASSPRTYEQYFGPGTRLTVT.

This clone has a count of ten or more. The sequence runs out 3 residues before the end of the CDR3; the remainder is reconstructed from the germline J gene. V is TRBV5-1 and J is TRBJ2-3; D gene unclear. The CDR3 contains 11 residues. Germline CDR1 and CDR2: SGHRS and YFSETQ. Trimming shortened V by 2 bases and J by 5 bases, and 3 bases separated the two germline ends. The part of the CDR3 DNA that was read is TGCGCCAGCAGCTTTAAAGATACG. It yields the protein CASSFKDT. The whole CDR3 reads CASSFKDTQYF.

Of note for this clone: The CDR3 extends 3 residues past the end of the read, so its final part is completed from the germline J gene. The chain recombines TRBV7-9 with TRBJ2-1, with D perhaps TRBD1 (5 bases). In germline, CDR1 is SEHNR, CDR2 FQNEAQ (reference sequence). Trimming removed 3 bases from V and 0 bases from J, with 9 bases in between. CDR3 length: 15 residues. The CDR3 sequence: CASSLLRASYNEQFF. The covered CDR3 bases are TGTGCCAGCAGCTTGCTCAGGGCCTCCTACAATGAG. The full variable domain, completed using reference TRBV7-9 and TRBJ2-1, is DTGVSQNPRHKITKRGQNVTFRCDPISEHNRLYWYRQTLGQGPEFLTYFQNEAQLEKSRLLSDRFSAERPKGSFSTLEIQRTEQGDSAMYLCASSLLRASYNEQFFGPGTRLTVL.

This clone was detected only a few times. The read comes to an end 3 residues before the CDR3 does, leaving the germline J gene to fill in the end. The rearrangement uses TRBV7-2 and TRBJ2-7; a weak D match, TRBD1 (6 bases). Germline-derived CDR1 and CDR2 are SGHTA and FQGNSA. This CDR3 spans 13 amino acids. V dropped 5 bases and J dropped 1 base, with 9 bases sitting between them. CDR3 DNA, as far as it was read: TGTGCCAGCAGCCGACAGGTTTCCTACGAG. This translates into CASSRQVSYE. The full CDR3 sequence reads CASSRQVSYEQYF.

This clone showed up just a few times. The CDR3 loop reads CASSLVSNLEKLFF. The sequenced part of the CDR3 DNA is TGCGCCAGCAGCTTGGTTTCCAACTTAGAAAAA. V usage is TRBV5-1 and J usage is TRBJ1-4; unclear D gene. The missing CDR3 end, 3 residues past where the read stops, is filled in from the germline J gene. CDR1 and CDR2 (germline): SGHRS, YFSETQ. This CDR3 comprises 14 residues. Trimming took off 0 bases at V and 8 bases at J, with 11 bases between the two ends. Full variable domain (remainder filled in from reference TRBV5-1 and TRBJ1-4): KAGVTQTPRYLIKTRGQQVTLSCSPISGHRSVSWYQQTPGQGLQFLFEYFSETQRNKGNFPGRFSGRQFSNSRSEMNVSTLELGDSALYLCASSLVSNLEKLFFGSGTQLSVL.

This clone was counted many times. The read stops 3 residues short of the end of the CDR3; the missing end is completed from the germline J gene. V gene TRBV7-3 combines with J gene TRBJ2-1, with TRBD2 matching 9 bases. CDR1 is SGHTA, CDR2 FQGTGA, per germline. Trimming at V came to 1 base and at J to 9 bases, leaving 10 bases not matched to a gene. The CDR3 runs 16 residues. CDR3 DNA (partial): TGTGCCAGCAGCTTAATCCACCTAGCGGGAAATCCTGAG. This gives the protein CASSLIHLAGNPE. The CDR3 as a whole reads CASSLIHLAGNPEQFF. The full variable domain, in which reference TRBV7-3 and TRBJ2-1 provide the parts outside the CDR3, is GAGVSQTPSNKVTEKGKYVELRCDPISGHTALYWYRQSLGQGPEFLIYFQGTGAADDSGLPNDRFFAVRPEGSVSTLKIQRTERGDSAVYLCASSLIHLAGNPEQFFGPGTRLTVL.

There are many counts of this clone. Read coverage stops 3 residues before the CDR3 terminus; the germline J gene supplies the remainder. V and J are TRBV5-6 and TRBJ2-3, with 8 bases fitting TRBD1. V gave up 4 bases and J gave up 1 base; unmatched junction bases: 5. This CDR3 spans 15 amino acids. CDR1 and CDR2 from the germline V gene are SGHDT and YYEEEE. Incomplete CDR3 DNA: TGTGCCAGCAGCGCCTACAGGGGGGGCACAGATACG. Translation gives CASSAYRGGTDT. The full CDR3 sequence reads CASSAYRGGTDTQYF. The variable domain in full, completed from reference TRBV5-6 and TRBJ2-3, reads DAGVTQSPTHLIKTRGQQVTLRCSPKSGHDTVSWYQQALGQGPQFIFQYYEEEERQRGNFPDRFSGHQFPNYSSELNVNALLLGDSALYLCASSAYRGGTDTQYFGPGTRLTVL.

This clone was observed many times. The read finishes 3 residues shy of the CDR3 end, and the germline J gene is used to complete it. The J gene is TRBJ2-3, the V gene TRBV5-1; the match to TRBD2 covers 11 bases. V dropped 3 bases and J dropped 6; count of bases not matched to a gene: 18. This CDR3 is built from 19 residues. Germline assignment: CDR1 SGHRS and CDR2 YFSETQ. This CDR3 reads CASSSPLAGGSSLSDTQYF. The part of the CDR3 DNA that was read is TGCGCCAGCAGCTCCCCTCTAGCGGGAGGCTCGTCGCTCTCCGATACG.

Details on this clone: The read stops 3 residues short of the end of the CDR3; the missing end is completed from the germline J gene. This chain links TRBV6-1 with TRBJ2-1; TRBD2 is a possible D gene (5 bases). Trimming shortened V by 2 bases and J by 7 bases, and 12 bases separated the two germline ends. The CDR3 covers 14 residues. Germline V CDR1 and CDR2: MNHNS, SASEGT. The covered CDR3 bases are TGTGCCAGCAGTGAACCCTGGACTGGAAATGAG. Translating it yields CASSEPWTGNE. The CDR3 in its entirety is CASSEPWTGNEQFF.

This clone was seen many times. The read ends 3 residues shy of where the CDR3 ends; the end is completed using the germline J gene. V and J are TRBV5-1 and TRBJ2-3; D possibly corresponds to TRBD2 (7 bases). Germline V lookup: CDR1 SGHRS, CDR2 YFSETQ. Trimming took 7 bases from V and 4 from J, leaving 16 bases between them. This CDR3 has 14 residues. Here the CDR3 reads CASQQGGSSDTQYF. The sequenced CDR3 bases are TGCGCCAGCCAACAGGGCGGGAGCTCAGATACG.

This clone was seen only a few times. The CDR3 end lies 3 residues beyond the end of the read and is filled in from the germline J gene. The chain couples TRBV7-9 to TRBJ1-4; D may be TRBD1 (5 bases). The length of the CDR3 is 14 residues. Germline loops: CDR1 SEHNR, CDR2 FQNEAQ (reference sequence). Trimming took off 5 bases at V and 5 bases at J, with 12 bases between the two ends. The CDR3 DNA, read in part, is TGTGCCAGCAGCCAGAATGGGGGGAATGAAAAA. It encodes CASSQNGGNEK. From start to end, the CDR3 is CASSQNGGNEKLFF.

This clone appeared many times. Read sequence stops 3 residues before the CDR3 end, and the germline J gene provides the missing end. The chain recombines TRBV27 with TRBJ2-3; D is ambiguous. Germline-derived CDR1 and CDR2 are MNHEY and SMNVEV (reference sequence). This CDR3 has 15 residues. V lost 8 bases and J lost 0, with 15 bases in between. CDR3 amino acids: CASRPRATSTDTQYF. The sequenced CDR3 bases are TGTGCCAGCCGCCCACGAGCTACTAGCACAGATACG.

This clone was detected many times. The read stops 3 residues short of the end of the CDR3; the missing end is completed from the germline J gene. V usage is TRBV18 and J usage is TRBJ2-7; TRBD1 matches at 9 bases. The germline CDR1 and CDR2 sequences are KGHSH and LQKENI. V gave up 6 bases and J gave up 5 bases; unmatched junction bases: 8. The CDR3 length is 14 residues. The sequenced part of the CDR3 DNA is TGTGCCAGCTCGGAAAGACAGGGGGAAGACGAG. Translated, it gives CASSERQGEDE. The whole CDR3 region reads CASSERQGEDEQYF.

This clone showed up many times. With the read ending 3 residues before the CDR3 end, the germline J gene is used to fill in that end. The V and J genes are TRBV5-1 and TRBJ1-1, with a weak D call TRBD1 (5 bases). V lost 0 bases and J 4 bases, leaving 13 bases between the germline ends. This CDR3 is 15 amino acids long. Germline V CDR1 and CDR2: SGHRS, YFSETQ. The CDR3 protein is CASSLGALGRTEAFF. The CDR3 DNA, read in part, is TGCGCCAGCAGCTTGGGGGCTTTGGGGCGCACTGAA.

This clone was seen repeatedly, ten times or more. From the germline J gene comes the end of the CDR3, since the read stops 3 residues before it. V gene TRBV2 combines with J gene TRBJ2-2; D is possibly TRBD1 (5 bases). The CDR3 is 13 residues long. The V and J ends lost 4 bases and 7 bases respectively, with 10 bases between them. Germline V lookup: CDR1 SNHLY, CDR2 FYNNEI. The CDR3 DNA, read in part, is TGTGCCAGCAGTGCCAGGGAATACGGGGAG. This encodes CASSAREYGE. The CDR3 reads in full as CASSAREYGELFF.

This clone has just a few counts. The CDR3 end falls 3 residues outside the read, so it is completed with the germline J gene. The chain combines TRBV30 with TRBJ2-2, with D unclear. Germline V gene lookup returns CDR1 GTSNPN and CDR2 SVGIG (reference sequence). V was shortened by 1 base and J by 5 bases, with 5 bases between the two germline ends. This CDR3 is 12 amino acids long. CDR3 DNA (partial): TGTGCCTGGAGTGGTAATACCGGGGAG. Translating gives CAWSGNTGE. The CDR3 reads in full as CAWSGNTGELFF. Variable domain in full (rest from reference TRBV30 and TRBJ2-2): SQTIHQWPATLVQPVGSPLSLECTVEGTSNPNLYWYRQAAGRGLQLLFYSVGIGQISSEVPQNLSASRPQDRQFILSSKKLLLSDSGFYLCAWSGNTGELFFGEGSRLTVL.

The DNA read from the CDR3 is TGTGCCAGCAGCTTTTTGGGACAGGACCGCCAAGAGACC. Translating it yields CASSFLGQDRQET. The full CDR3 reads CASSFLGQDRQETQYF. This chain uses TRBV6-2 or TRBV6-3 with TRBJ2-5; 8 bases align to TRBD1. Read data end 3 residues before the CDR3 end; the end is taken from the germline J gene. This CDR3 has 16 residues. Germline loops: CDR1 MNHEY, CDR2 SVGEGT. V lost 6 bases to trimming and J lost 1 base; unmatched junction nucleotides: 10.

In regard to this clone: The observed sequence ends 3 residues before the CDR3 terminus, with the missing tail filled in from the germline J gene. The genes are TRBV30 and TRBJ2-2; D gene uncertain. The CDR3 has 12 residues. V was cut by 0 bases and J by 6 bases, with 5 bases left in between. CDR1 is GTSNPN, CDR2 SVGIG, per germline (reference sequence). Incomplete CDR3 DNA: TGTGCCTGGAGTGTGGCCCCCGGGGAG. It translates to CAWSVAPGE. The whole CDR3 protein is CAWSVAPGELFF. Variable domain in full (rest from reference TRBV30 and TRBJ2-2): SQTIHQWPATLVQPVGSPLSLECTVEGTSNPNLYWYRQAAGRGLQLLFYSVGIGQISSEVPQNLSASRPQDRQFILSSKKLLLSDSGFYLCAWSVAPGELFFGEGSRLTVL.

This clone has more than one count but fewer than ten. The read terminates 3 residues ahead of where the CDR3 ends, so the germline J gene completes it. The chain combines TRBV5-1 with TRBJ2-1; D might be TRBD2 (5 bases). The CDR3 consists of 15 residues. The V and J ends lost 6 bases and 7 bases respectively, with 20 bases between them. Looked up from germline, CDR1 is SGHRS and CDR2 is YFSETQ. CDR3 bases read: TGCGCCAGCACCTTCTCAATGGACTCGTATAATGAG. Translated, it gives CASTFSMDSYNE. The whole CDR3 protein reads CASTFSMDSYNEQFF.

This clone was seen a few times. Sequencing ends 3 residues short of the CDR3 end; the germline J gene provides the rest. The J gene is TRBJ2-7, the V gene TRBV5-1; tentative D call: TRBD2 (6 bases). V shed 5 bases and J shed 2 bases, with 17 bases lying between them. This CDR3 has 15 amino acids. Germline V gene lookup returns CDR1 SGHRS and CDR2 YFSETQ. The CDR3 loop is CASRLAPIGPYEQYF. The CDR3 bases that were read are TGCGCCAGCAGACTAGCCCCCATCGGCCCCTACGAG.

This clone was seen repeatedly, ten times or more. The CDR3 end is not reached by the read, which stops 3 residues before it; the germline J gene fills it in. The chain couples TRBV7-8 to TRBJ1-4; D possibly corresponds to TRBD1 (6 bases). CDR1 SGHVS and CDR2 FQNEAQ come from the germline V gene. Trimming removed 4 bases from V and 10 bases from J, with 22 bases in between. The CDR3 runs 16 residues. The CDR3 bases that were read are TGTGCCAGCAGCTGGGAAGCAAGGGGGTTTTCAGGAAAA. It translates to CASSWEARGFSGK. The entire CDR3 reads CASSWEARGFSGKLFF.

This clone appeared a few times. Coverage ceases 3 residues before the CDR3 finishes, and the germline J gene fills in the end. V usage is TRBV7-8 and J usage is TRBJ1-2; TRBD1 aligns across 8 bases. The trim removed 5 bases at V and 4 bases at J, leaving 9 bases unmatched. CDR3 size: 15 residues. Germline V gene lookup returns CDR1 SGHVS and CDR2 FQNEAQ. CDR3 bases read: TGTGCCAGCAGCGCGGACAGGGCCAGGGGCTATGGC. Its protein is CASSADRARGYG. The CDR3 in full is CASSADRARGYGYTF.

Turning to this clone: The sequenced fragment ends 3 residues before the CDR3 boundary, so the rest is inferred from the germline J gene. J is TRBJ2-7 and V is TRBV2; weak D call: TRBD1 (5 bases). This CDR3 has 14 amino acids. Germline V gene sequence: CDR1 SNHLY, CDR2 FYNNEI. The V gene lost 9 bases and the J gene lost 2 bases, with 17 bases spanning the gap. Partial CDR3 DNA: TGTGCCAGTGCCGTGGGAACAGGAGCCTACGAG. Amino acids: CASAVGTGAYE. The complete CDR3 protein is CASAVGTGAYEQYF.